This TCR beta chain was obtained from a study of PD-L1 blockade in urothelial cancer. At the level of the study: Prior chemotherapy ranged from 0 to 3 regimens per patient.

The time point here: pretreatment peripheral blood. Study results and caveats: Below-median pretreatment blood TCR clonality predicted better survival.

With respect to this clone: Its matching antigen is unknown.

The repertoire was sequenced with immunoSEQ multiplex PCR; TCRdb's copy has only in-frame clones and lacks some. The table includes roughly 53,000 clones, roughly 85% detected once. J was trimmed by 4 bases and V by 4 bases; bases with no gene match: 5. CDR3 length: 15 amino acids. Germline loops: CDR1 SGHTS, CDR2 YDEGEE. The chain employs TRBV5-8 and TRBJ2-1; the match to TRBD2 covers 10 bases. The input for sequencing was PBMCs, taken around atezolizumab (anti-PD-L1) treatment. This clonotype was obtained from a woman aged 55-70 years with urothelial cancer. The CDR3 sequence: CASSLGLAQYNEQFF. The CDR3 DNA reads TGTGCCAGCAGCCTGGGACTAGCGCAGTACAATGAGCAGTTCTTC.